This TCR beta chain was obtained from a study of blood T cell repertoires in COVID-19. On the study more broadly: There were acute and convalescent COVID-19 samples, and they came from the United States, Italy and Spain.

On this clone: This same CDR3 is encoded by further DNA sequences in the sample.

V lost 2 bases, J lost 3 bases, and 5 bases lay in between. From germline, CDR1 is MNHNS and CDR2 SASEGT. This CDR3 is built from 12 residues. Data came from immunoSEQ multiplex PCR; TCRdb stores just in-frame clones and leaves some out. The profile covers tens of thousands of clones, with about 81% appearing a single time and more than 2% taken by the ten largest. This chain uses TRBV6-1 with TRBJ2-7, with D maybe TRBD1 (5 bases). Input material: peripheral blood. This clonotype was obtained from a middle-aged man with acute or convalescent COVID-19. The chain's CDR3 is CASSERGYEQYF. For the CDR3, the DNA is TGTGCCAGCAGTGAAAGGGGCTACGAGCAGTACTTC.